The present T cell receptor (beta chain) was sequenced within a study of blood T cell repertoires in COVID-19. Overall study context: Sites in the United States, Italy and Spain provided acute and convalescent COVID-19 samples. The analysed material was cDNA or gDNA that came from T cells, B-cell-depleted T cells, or PBMCs.

Germline CDR1 is SGHVS and CDR2 is FQNEAQ. This CDR3 comprises 16 residues. J was trimmed by 5 bases and V by 6 bases; bases with no gene match: 13. Source study methods: Amplification of reference gene primers was used by the study to estimate nucleated cell counts. Assay used: immunoSEQ multiplex PCR; TCRdb lists only in-frame clones, some missing. D and trimming come from the DNA, and the V and J calls and clone size come from that table. This sample has 80,000 or so clones; 80% to 90% occur once, and the top ten carry over 15%. Sequences were obtained from peripheral blood. This TCR came from a woman aged 55-70 years with acute or convalescent COVID-19. The chain joins TRBV7-8 to TRBJ2-5, with 9 bases aligning to TRBD1. CDR3 in DNA: TGTGCCAGCAGTACCAGAATGACAGGGGGGGAGGAGACCCAGTACTTC. Its translation: CASSTRMTGGEETQYF.